The 26 T cell receptor beta chains in this list originate from one sample, sequenced in a study of cytomegalovirus exposure and HLA in healthy donors. PCR involved 60 Vbeta and 13 Jbeta primers. Method: immunoSEQ multiplex PCR; TCRdb's copy keeps in-frame clones and lacks some. The sample carries more than 85,000 clones, 75% recorded once. Sequencing used PBMCs. These receptors originate from a woman aged 18-35 years in good health and CMV-seropositive.

J is TRBJ1-5 and V is TRBV6-4, with a possible D match to TRBD1 (6 bases). V was clipped by 3 bases and J by 7 bases, with 10 bases between them. Germline CDR1 is MRHNA and CDR2 is SNTAGT. There are 13 residues in the CDR3. The CDR3 coding sequence is TGTGCCAGCAGTGAGAACAGGGACCAGCCCCAGCATTTT. This codes for CASSENRDQPQHF.

The chain links TRBV7-6 to TRBJ2-2, with a possible D match to TRBD2 (6 bases). The V gene's germline CDR1 is SGHVS and CDR2 FNYEAQ. Trimming pared 1 base from V and 3 bases from J, leaving 6 bases between. The CDR3 is made up of 14 amino acids. The CDR3 nucleotides read TGTGCCAGCAGCTTAGGGGGGGACACCGGGGAGCTGTTTTTT. Translating gives CASSLGGDTGELFF.

The rearrangement joins TRBV28 to TRBJ1-4; TRBD1 matches at 7 bases. The germline V gene encodes CDR1 MDHEN and CDR2 SYDVKM. The CDR3 consists of 14 residues. V lost 6 bases and J lost 7; bases outside the gene matches: 8. CDR3 coding DNA: TGTGCCAGCAGCCCCGGACAGGCCACTGAAAAACTGTTTTTT. Translated: CASSPGQATEKLFF.

A word on this clone: The sample holds other DNA sequences that translate to the same CDR3. The chain carries TRBV15 and TRBJ2-5, with TRBD1 matching 10 bases. Germline V gene lookup returns CDR1 LNHNV and CDR2 YYDKDF (reference sequence). V lost 3 bases and J lost 4; bases outside the gene matches: 2. The CDR3 extends over 14 amino acids. The DNA for the CDR3 is TGTGCCACCAGCAGGGGACAGGGGCGAGAGACCCAGTACTTC. Translated: CATSRGQGRETQYF.

This clone was counted once. One end of the junction varies from germline; a read error may be responsible. The chain employs TRBV7-2 and TRBJ2-1; 9 bases align to TRBD2. Germline V gene data show CDR1 as SGHTA and CDR2 as FQGNSA. This CDR3 is built from 14 residues. The CDR3 spells CASSFPSGKNEQLF. The DNA for the CDR3 is TGTGCCAGCAGCTTCCCTAGCGGGAAGAATGAGCAGCTCTTC.

This rearrangement joins TRBV4-1 to TRBJ1-2; perhaps TRBD1 as D (6 bases). The CDR3 is made up of 13 amino acids. Trimming cost V 1 base and J 8 bases, with 11 bases left between them. Looked up from germline, CDR1 is MGHRA and CDR2 is YSYEKL. The CDR3 region is CASSQAGVVGYTF. Written as DNA, the CDR3 is TGCGCCAGCAGCCAAGCAGGGGTAGTCGGCTACACCTTC.

The V gene is TRBV5-1, the J gene TRBJ2-5, with 16 bases that match TRBD2. V gave up 3 bases and J gave up 7 bases; unmatched junction bases: 6. Germline loops: CDR1 SGHRS, CDR2 YFSETQ. CDR3 length equals 16 residues. For the CDR3, the DNA is TGCGCCAGCAGCTCCATGGGACTAGCGGGAGGGGGGACCCAGTACTTC. Its translation: CASSSMGLAGGGTQYF.

The chain is built from TRBV12-2 and TRBJ2-3; the table's D call TRBD1 went unverified against the DNA. TRBV12-2 is annotated as a pseudogene. The CDR3 runs to 16 residues. CDR3 residues: CASRFLRGRGADTQYF. In nucleotides, the CDR3 is TGTGCAAGTCGGTTTTTAAGGGGGCGAGGCGCCGATACGCAGTATTTT.

The gene calls are TRBV4-3 and TRBJ1-2, with unresolved D. Germline CDR1 reads LGHNA; CDR2 reads YSLEER. The CDR3 spans 15 residues. Trimming took off 2 bases at V and 6 bases at J, with 16 bases between the two ends. The CDR3 spells CASSQPDTGLNGYTF. The CDR3 bases are TGCGCCAGCAGCCAACCAGACACCGGCCTCAATGGCTACACCTTC.

This clone has a single count. The chain is built from TRBV10-1 and TRBJ2-7; perhaps TRBD1 as D (5 bases). The CDR3 runs to 13 residues. The V and J ends lost 7 bases and 4 bases respectively, with 14 bases between them. Germline-derived CDR1 and CDR2 are WNHNN and SYGVQD (reference sequence). DNA of the CDR3: TGCGCCAGCATGCCAGGGATGGATTACGAGCAGTACTTC. This codes for CASMPGMDYEQYF.

This chain connects TRBV6-5 to TRBJ2-7, with D maybe TRBD1 (5 bases). Germline-derived CDR1 and CDR2 are MNHEY and SVGAGI. Trimming took 9 bases from V and 6 from J, leaving 21 bases between them. The length of the CDR3 is 14 residues. CDR3 in amino acids: CARGRKGGRVEQYF. The CDR3, as DNA: TGTGCCAGGGGGCGGAAGGGCGGACGTGTCGAGCAGTACTTC.

About this clone: Other DNA sequences in this sample translate to the same CDR3. The chain links TRBV27 to TRBJ2-7, with a possible D match to TRBD1 (5 bases). This CDR3 comprises 15 residues. The V end lost 2 bases, the J end lost 0 bases, and 11 bases lay between the germline ends. Germline V gives CDR1 MNHEY, CDR2 SMNVEV (reference sequence). The CDR3 protein is CASSLTDSSSYEQYF. In DNA form, the CDR3 reads TGTGCCAGCAGTTTAACCGACAGTAGCTCCTACGAGCAGTACTTC.

This chain links TRBV4-3 with TRBJ1-2; TRBD1 matches at 8 bases. The germline V gene has CDR1 LGHNA and CDR2 YSLEER. V gave up 4 bases and J gave up 6 bases; unmatched junction bases: 4. The length of the CDR3 is 13 residues. For the CDR3, the DNA is TGCGCCAGCAGCCTGGACAGGGCGGATGGCTACACCTTC. Translation gives CASSLDRADGYTF.

The chain has TRBV30 and TRBJ2-5, with D maybe TRBD1 (6 bases). The DNA matches TRBJ2-7 better at its end, which makes the J call doubtful. The CDR3 contains 14 residues. Germline V CDR1 and CDR2: GTSNPN, SVGIG (reference sequence). CDR3 protein: CAWSAPLQGYEQYF. The CDR3 DNA reads as TGTGCCTGGAGTGCCCCCCTACAGGGTTACGAGCAGTACTTC.

The CDR3 here is CASSGPGTGVSDTQYF. CDR3 bases: TGCGCCAGCAGCGGTCCCGGGACAGGGGTTTCAGATACGCAGTATTTT. The chain carries TRBV5-1 and TRBJ2-3; 10 positions match TRBD1. Per germline, CDR1 SGHRS and CDR2 YFSETQ. J gave up 4 bases and V 4 bases, and 9 bases lay outside the gene matches. The CDR3 sequence is 16 residues long.

This clone was observed a handful of times. The V call is TRBV7-9, the J call TRBJ2-1; D might be TRBD1 (6 bases). CDR1 and CDR2 (germline): SEHNR, FQNEAQ (reference sequence). The CDR3 runs 14 residues. V dropped 7 bases and J dropped 7 bases, with 17 bases sitting between them. CDR3 nucleotides: TGTGCCAGCACCCCTTGGGACACGAGAAATGAGCAGTTCTTC. This encodes CASTPWDTRNEQFF.

This clone showed up just once. The chain joins TRBV9 to TRBJ2-7; 9 bases map to TRBD2. The CDR3 runs 15 residues. With 0 bases clipped from V and 3 bases from J, the junction kept 4 bases outside the gene matches. Germline V lookup: CDR1 SGDLS, CDR2 YYNGEE. For the CDR3, the DNA is TGTGCCAGCAGCGTAGGGCCTAGCGGGGACTACGAGCAGTACTTC. This translates into CASSVGPSGDYEQYF.

V and J are TRBV12-5 and TRBJ1-1; D remains unclear. Germline V gene data show CDR1 as LGHNT and CDR2 as FRNRAP. Trimming removed 6 bases at V and 5 bases at J, with 16 bases between. The CDR3 contains 14 residues. CDR3 DNA sequence: TGTGCTAGTGGCCCCCCGGGGTTGAGTACTGAAGCTTTCTTT. This codes for CASGPPGLSTEAFF.

The chain carries TRBV27 and TRBJ1-2, with TRBD1 matching 8 bases. CDR3 length: 15 residues. V lost 5 bases and J lost 3; bases outside the gene matches: 8. CDR1 MNHEY and CDR2 SMNVEV come from the germline V gene (reference sequence). CDR3 sequence: CASSLRQGIDYGYTF. CDR3 sequence (DNA): TGTGCCAGCAGTCTAAGACAGGGGATTGACTATGGCTACACCTTC.

The rearrangement links TRBV4-2 to TRBJ1-1, with D possibly being TRBD1 (6 bases). The V end lost 3 bases, the J end lost 11 bases, and 16 bases lay between the germline ends. This CDR3 is built from 13 residues. Germline-derived CDR1 and CDR2 are LGHNA and YNFKEQ. The DNA of the CDR3 is TGTGCCAGCAGCCAGCCCGACAGGCCGGCGGCTTTCTTT. Protein: CASSQPDRPAAFF.

This clone was detected only once. The chain has TRBV4-2 and TRBJ2-5; D is perhaps TRBD2 (6 bases). Germline V lookup: CDR1 LGHNA, CDR2 YNFKEQ. Trimming cost V 1 base and J 5 bases, with 14 bases left between them. This CDR3 is 15 amino acids long. This chain's CDR3 is CASSQGAEGHETQYF. CDR3 bases: TGTGCCAGCAGCCAAGGGGCGGAGGGCCACGAGACCCAGTACTTC.

The genes are TRBV5-5 and TRBJ2-7; D is possibly TRBD1 (6 bases). CDR1 and CDR2 from the germline V gene are SGHKS and YYEKEE (reference sequence). The V end lost 5 bases, the J end lost 2 bases, and 11 bases lay between the germline ends. This CDR3 spans 13 amino acids. Here the CDR3 reads CASREGTPYEQYF. The CDR3 DNA reads as TGTGCCAGCAGGGAAGGGACACCCTACGAGCAGTACTTC.

The chain is built from TRBV6-6 and TRBJ2-3; no firm D call. Germline V gene data show CDR1 as MNHNY and CDR2 as SVGAGI (reference sequence). The CDR3 has 14 amino acids. Trimming pared 3 bases from V and 5 bases from J, leaving 12 bases between. CDR3 loop: CASSYMDSGDTQYF. In nucleotides, the CDR3 is TGTGCCAGCAGTTATATGGATTCAGGAGATACGCAGTATTTT.

This clone was seen only a few times. This chain's CDR3 is CASSSSRTRGRETQYF. CDR3 sequence (DNA): TGTGCCAGCAGCTCCTCACGGACTAGGGGTAGGGAGACCCAGTACTTC. The chain combines TRBV7-8 with TRBJ2-5; 7 positions match TRBD2. J gave up 5 bases and V 4 bases, and 13 bases lay outside the gene matches. This CDR3 spans 16 amino acids. Germline V gene lookup returns CDR1 SGHVS and CDR2 FQNEAQ.

The chain combines TRBV6-6 with TRBJ2-7; D is uncertain. Germline V gene sequence: CDR1 MNHNY, CDR2 SVGAGI (reference sequence). CDR3 length: 14 amino acids. Deletions cut 0 bases from V and 4 bases from J, with 10 bases between. Written as DNA, the CDR3 is TGTGCCAGCAGTTACTCGACGACACCGTACGAGCAGTACTTC. As protein: CASSYSTTPYEQYF.

In its sample, this clone was seen once. J is TRBJ1-5 and V is TRBV6-1; 10 bases map to TRBD1. After removal of 0 bases from V and 6 bases from J, the junction contained 5 bases not matched to a gene. Germline V gene lookup returns CDR1 MNHNS and CDR2 SASEGT. The CDR3 is 16 amino acids. Here the CDR3 reads CASSEAGQGGGQPQHF. In nucleotides, the CDR3 is TGTGCCAGCAGTGAAGCTGGACAGGGGGGTGGTCAGCCCCAGCATTTT.